This entry is about one T cell receptor beta chain. Its antigen is not known. Donors gave about 10 milliliters of peripheral blood apiece. It was with a sample-barcoded 5' primer and a J-beta primer mix that a second PCR of about 6 to 12 cycles was run. Each cDNA molecule carried a tag from a template-switch adaptor that contained 12 random nucleotides. Using its own MiXCR run on the 5' RACE reads, TCRdb lists one record per CDR3 protein. Among fewer than 950,000 distinct CDR3 sequences, roughly 50% were seen once, and the ten largest hold about two fifths. The data were taken from a study of blood T cells in healthy people across ages. At the level of the study: Template-switching capture recovered about one barcoded beta molecule per two T cells. General study findings and limits: Strong correlation was found linking TCR beta diversity to naive T cell percentage.

J was trimmed by 8 bases and V by 3 bases; bases with no gene match: 4. CDR1 and CDR2 (germline): MDHEN, SYDVKM. This CDR3 has 15 amino acids. The receptor was isolated from a man older than 75 in good health. The chain carries TRBV28 and TRBJ1-6, with 10 bases that match TRBD1. The material sequenced was blood. The CDR3 sequence: CASSFGQGVYSPLHF. The CDR3 DNA follows: TGTGCCAGCAGTTTTGGACAGGGGGTATATTCACCCCTCCACTTT.